This T cell receptor (beta chain) was found in a study of cytomegalovirus exposure and HLA in healthy donors. The overall study: HLA-typed donors were the source of about 85 million unique TCRs, which an early data release held.

To note about this clone: Its cognate antigen is unknown.

Germline-derived CDR1 and CDR2 are SNHLY and FYNNEI. The junction had 3 bases not matched to a gene; V was cut back by 3 bases and J by 5 bases. The CDR3 length is 13 residues. Overall study findings and caveats: Common viral pathogens seemed to be connected with several of the most significant clusters, according to a later analysis. Roughly even sequencing depth across donors was the assumption behind the presence/absence analyses.

With 60 Vbeta and 13 Jbeta primers, the PCR was carried out. TCRdb's copy holds only in-frame clones and misses some; the assay was immunoSEQ multiplex PCR. The data show some 130,000 clones, approximately 62% seen once. The TCR was taken from a human donor in good health. The rearrangement joins TRBV2 to TRBJ2-5; 7 nucleotides match TRBD1. The sequencing input was PBMCs. This chain's CDR3 is CASSEGQRETQYF. The CDR3 DNA reads as TGTGCCAGCAGTGAGGGACAGCGGGAGACCCAGTACTTC.